The sample holds a few counts of the clone carrying this TCR beta chain. As yet, its antigen is unknown. The authors produced TCR alpha and TCR beta cDNA libraries with sample barcodes and UMIs by 5'RACE using constant-segment primers. TCRdb reanalysed the 5' RACE reads using MiXCR and keeps one entry per CDR3 protein. The sample includes roughly 280,000 distinct CDR3 sequences, around 8% of them seen just once. V was shortened by 0 bases and J by 9 bases, with 11 bases between the two germline ends. Germline lookup yields CDR1 MNHEY and CDR2 SMNVEV (reference sequence). This CDR3 spans 13 amino acids. The source of the sample is a study of T-cell memory formation after mild COVID-19. Turning to the study itself: Most TCR clusters belonged to a single donor.

Study-wide findings and caveats: Among clones contracting day 15 to 85, CD4/CD8 was balanced, whereas later expanders leaned CD4+. Mainly in CM and EM were contracting CD4+ clones; CD8+ were in EMRA.

This receptor was obtained from a man aged 18 to 29 who had mild COVID-19 (a few samples of this study predate the infection). Cell type and time point are not known. The genes are TRBV27 and TRBJ1-2; a weak D match, TRBD1 (5 bases). The sample comprised PBMCs or a T cell subset sorted from them (not recorded which). In DNA form, the CDR3 reads TGTGCCAGCAGTTTATCGGGACCCGGGAGCTACACCTTC. As protein: CASSLSGPGSYTF.